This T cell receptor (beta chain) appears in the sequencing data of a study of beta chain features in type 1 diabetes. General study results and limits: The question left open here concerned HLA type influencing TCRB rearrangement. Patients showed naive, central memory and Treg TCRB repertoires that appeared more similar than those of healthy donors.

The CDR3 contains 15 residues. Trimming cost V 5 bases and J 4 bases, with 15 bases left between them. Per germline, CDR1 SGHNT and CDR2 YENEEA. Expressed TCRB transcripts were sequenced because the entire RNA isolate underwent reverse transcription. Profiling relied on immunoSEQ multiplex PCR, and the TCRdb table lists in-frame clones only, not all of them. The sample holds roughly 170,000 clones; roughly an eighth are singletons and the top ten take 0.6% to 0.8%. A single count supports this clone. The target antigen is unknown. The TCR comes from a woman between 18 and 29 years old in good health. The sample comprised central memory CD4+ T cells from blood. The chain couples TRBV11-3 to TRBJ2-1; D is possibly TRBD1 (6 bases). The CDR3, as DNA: TGTGCCAGCAGCCTCCGAAGTACAGGGTACAATGAGCAGTTCTTC. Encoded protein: CASSLRSTGYNEQFF.